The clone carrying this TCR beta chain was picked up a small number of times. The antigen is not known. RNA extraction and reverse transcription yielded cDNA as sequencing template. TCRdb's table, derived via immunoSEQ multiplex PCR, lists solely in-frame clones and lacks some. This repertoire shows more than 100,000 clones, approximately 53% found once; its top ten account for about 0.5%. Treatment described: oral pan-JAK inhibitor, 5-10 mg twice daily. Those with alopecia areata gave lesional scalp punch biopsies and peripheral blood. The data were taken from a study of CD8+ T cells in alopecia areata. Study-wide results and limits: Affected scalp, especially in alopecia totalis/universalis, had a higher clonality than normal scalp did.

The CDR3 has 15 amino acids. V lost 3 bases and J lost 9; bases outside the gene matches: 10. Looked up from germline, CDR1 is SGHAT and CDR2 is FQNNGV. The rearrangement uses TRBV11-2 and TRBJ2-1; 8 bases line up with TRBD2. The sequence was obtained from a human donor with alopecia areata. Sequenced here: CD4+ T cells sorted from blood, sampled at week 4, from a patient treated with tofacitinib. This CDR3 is CASSFVPGGPAEQFF. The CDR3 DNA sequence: TGTGCCAGCAGCTTTGTCCCGGGGGGGCCGGCTGAGCAGTTCTTC.